Each of the 20 T cell receptor beta chains below was sequenced from the same sample in a study of cytomegalovirus exposure and HLA in healthy donors (TCRdb year 2017). Library generation was performed with the immunoSEQ multiplex PCR assay. Entries here come from immuneACCESS through TCRdb and include only in-frame sequences with V and J called. Some clones fail to appear in such tables; in the studies checked, an unresolved V gene covers under half of the shortfall, and the cause of the remainder is unknown. The sample records more than 110,000 clones, 94% of which are singletons. Roughly 1.9% of the sample is taken by the ten largest. The sample taken for sequencing was PBMCs. Receptor source: a young man in good health and CMV-seropositive.

V and J are TRBV5-1 and TRBJ2-3; TRBD2 might be the D (6 bases). This CDR3 has 15 amino acids. Germline V CDR1 and CDR2: SGHRS, YFSETQ. V was pared by 0 bases and J by 0 bases, with 8 bases between. CDR3 DNA sequence: TGCGCCAGCAGCTTGGCGGCGGGGAGCACAGATACGCAGTATTTT. Residues: CASSLAAGSTDTQYF. The whole variable domain, remainder taken from reference TRBV5-1 and TRBJ2-3, is KAGVTQTPRYLIKTRGQQVTLSCSPISGHRSVSWYQQTPGQGLQFLFEYFSETQRNKGNFPGRFSGRQFSNSRSEMNVSTLELGDSALYLCASSLAAGSTDTQYFGPGTRLTVL.

V gene TRBV5-4 combines with J gene TRBJ2-1, with 9 bases fitting TRBD1. Germline CDR1 and CDR2: SGHNT and YYREEE (reference sequence). The CDR3 consists of 12 residues. V trimming: 3 bases; J trimming: 10 bases; junction bases outside the gene matches: 2. The CDR3 DNA sequence: TGTGCCAGCAGCTGGACAGGGGAGGAGCAGTTCTTC. Encoded protein: CASSWTGEEQFF. Variable domain in full (rest from reference TRBV5-4 and TRBJ2-1): ETGVTQSPTHLIKTRGQQVTLRCSSQSGHNTVSWYQQALGQGPQFIFQYYREEENGRGNFPPRFSGLQFPNYSSELNVNALELDDSALYLCASSWTGEEQFFGPGTRLTVL.

The chain links TRBV28 to TRBJ1-6, with TRBD1 as a possible D gene (6 bases). V lost 2 bases to trimming and J lost 3 bases, with 8 bases between them. The CDR3 spans 15 residues. Germline V lookup: CDR1 MDHEN, CDR2 SYDVKM. For the CDR3, the DNA is TGTGCCAGCAGTTTAGGGGGCAACTATAATTCACCCCTCCACTTT. Its protein is CASSLGGNYNSPLHF.

The chain couples TRBV6-5 to TRBJ2-7; 11 nucleotides align to TRBD2. This CDR3 is built from 15 residues. Germline assignment: CDR1 MNHEY and CDR2 SVGAGI. With 7 bases clipped from V and 6 bases from J, the junction kept 11 bases outside the gene matches. The CDR3 region is CASTTRLAGNPEQYF. The CDR3 DNA reads TGTGCCAGCACCACAAGACTAGCGGGAAATCCCGAGCAGTACTTC.

The genes are TRBV19 and TRBJ1-2; 9 positions agree with TRBD1. The CDR3 consists of 13 residues. Trimming took 10 bases from V and 7 from J; bases not matched to a gene: 10. Per the germline V gene, CDR1 is LNHDA and CDR2 is SQIVND (reference sequence). The CDR3 sequence is CATRRGQGFGYTF. CDR3 in DNA: TGTGCCACTAGGAGGGGACAGGGCTTTGGCTACACCTTC.

This clone was observed a single time. The chain couples TRBV6-6 to TRBJ1-6; possibly TRBD1 for D (5 bases). CDR3 length: 15 amino acids. V lost 2 bases, J lost 7 bases, and 12 bases lay in between. CDR1 and CDR2 from the germline V gene are MNHNY and SVGAGI (reference sequence). CDR3 DNA sequence: TGTGCCAGCAGTTACCAAGACAGCCGAAATTCACCCCTCCACTTT. Translating gives CASSYQDSRNSPLHF.

The chain uses TRBV4-1 and TRBJ1-3, with D perhaps TRBD1 (6 bases). Germline lookup yields CDR1 MGHRA and CDR2 YSYEKL. V was trimmed by 1 base and J by 4 bases, leaving 11 bases between them. The CDR3 totals 15 residues. The CDR3 region has the DNA TGCGCCAGCAGCCAAGCACAGGGTTACGGAAACACCATATATTTT. Its translation is CASSQAQGYGNTIYF.

The chain carries TRBV10-3 and TRBJ2-7; weak D call: TRBD2 (5 bases). The ends were cut back, 2 bases at V and 1 base at J, with 6 bases in the middle. The CDR3 loop spans 13 amino acids. The germline V gene has CDR1 ENHRY and CDR2 SYGVKD. CDR3 loop: CAISETSSYEQYF. CDR3 nucleotide sequence: TGTGCCATCAGTGAGACTAGTTCCTACGAGCAGTACTTC.

The genes are TRBV9 and TRBJ2-1; 8 bases align to TRBD2. Germline V gives CDR1 SGDLS, CDR2 YYNGEE. This CDR3 contains 15 residues. J was trimmed by 7 bases and V by 0 bases; bases with no gene match: 6. The CDR3 here is CASSVDGGGFNEQFF. The CDR3 nucleotides are TGTGCCAGCAGCGTAGACGGCGGGGGGTTTAATGAGCAGTTCTTC.

The gene calls are TRBV7-6 and TRBJ2-1, with 10 bases fitting TRBD2. With V trimmed by 5 bases and J by 10 bases, 14 bases remained unmatched. This CDR3 comprises 16 residues. Germline lookup yields CDR1 SGHVS and CDR2 FNYEAQ. This CDR3 is CASSPWPGLAAAEQFF. CDR3 in DNA: TGTGCCAGCAGCCCATGGCCCGGACTAGCGGCCGCGGAGCAGTTCTTC.

The rearrangement joins TRBV5-1 to TRBJ1-2; a possible D gene is TRBD1 (5 bases). Trimming stripped 0 bases from V and 4 bases from J, with 16 bases between. The germline CDR1 and CDR2 sequences are SGHRS and YFSETQ. This CDR3 has 16 amino acids. The CDR3 loop reads CASSLDRPALGYGYTF. The CDR3 region has the DNA TGCGCCAGCAGCTTGGACAGGCCAGCTCTAGGCTATGGCTACACCTTC.

V is TRBV7-7 and J is TRBJ2-5, with 12 bases that match TRBD2. With V trimmed by 5 bases and J by 2 bases, 6 bases remained unmatched. Germline lookup yields CDR1 SSHAT and CDR2 FNYEAQ (reference sequence). The CDR3 is 16 amino acids. The chain's CDR3 is CASSPGLAGPQETQYF. The DNA of the CDR3 is TGTGCCAGCAGCCCGGGACTAGCGGGCCCTCAAGAGACCCAGTACTTC.

This chain links TRBV11-2 with TRBJ2-1; 7 bases match TRBD1. This CDR3 region has 16 residues. The ends lost 1 base at V and 4 bases at J; junction bases unmatched: 7. Germline lookup yields CDR1 SGHAT and CDR2 FQNNGV. For the CDR3, the DNA is TGTGCCAGCAGCTTAGTCTTGGGACAGATATACAATGAGCAGTTCTTC. This codes for CASSLVLGQIYNEQFF. The whole variable domain, filled in from reference TRBV11-2 and TRBJ2-1, reads EAGVAQSPRYKIIEKRQSVAFWCNPISGHATLYWYQQILGQGPKLLIQFQNNGVVDDSQLPKDRFSAERLKGVDSTLKIQPAKLEDSAVYLCASSLVLGQIYNEQFFGPGTRLTVL.

This chain joins TRBV7-2 and TRBJ2-7; 7 bases align to TRBD2. The junction had 1 base not matched to a gene; V was cut back by 5 bases and J by 3 bases. The germline V gene has CDR1 SGHTA and CDR2 FQGNSA. This CDR3 comprises 12 residues. In DNA, the CDR3 is TGTGCCAGCAGCGGGGGGGTCTACGAGCAGTACTTC. Protein product: CASSGGVYEQYF.

The chain carries TRBV2 and TRBJ2-1; the match to TRBD2 covers 9 bases. Germline V CDR1 and CDR2: SNHLY, FYNNEI. The length of the CDR3 is 15 residues. Germline trimming cut 7 bases from V and 5 bases from J; bases unmatched to any gene: 9. The CDR3: CASNRGGGRDNEQFF. CDR3 DNA sequence: TGTGCCAGCAACCGAGGCGGCGGGAGGGACAATGAGCAGTTCTTC.

This chain uses TRBV5-1 with TRBJ2-7; TRBD2 aligns across 8 bases. V was pared by 4 bases and J by 0 bases, with 0 bases of the junction left unmatched. In germline, CDR1 is SGHRS, CDR2 YFSETQ. The CDR3 totals 13 residues. CDR3: CASSGTSSYEQYF. CDR3 nucleotide sequence: TGCGCCAGCAGCGGGACTAGCTCCTACGAGCAGTACTTC.

Concerning this clone: At one end the junction does not follow the germline gene, possibly because of a read error. The chain links TRBV11-2 to TRBJ1-6; possibly TRBD1 for D (6 bases). The length of the CDR3 is 15 residues. Germline lookup yields CDR1 SGHAT and CDR2 FQNNGV. Written as DNA, the CDR3 is TGTGCCAGCAGCGTAGACGCGGGGGCGGGATCACCCCTCCACTTT. This codes for CASSVDAGAGSPLHF.

This chain links TRBV10-3 with TRBJ1-4, with 11 bases identical to TRBD1. With 6 bases clipped from V and 5 bases from J, the junction kept 8 bases outside the gene matches. Germline V gene data show CDR1 as ENHRY and CDR2 as SYGVKD. CDR3 length: 16 residues. CDR3 in DNA: TGTGCCATCAGGACCGGGACAGGGGGGAAGAATGAAAAACTGTTTTTT. It codes for CAIRTGTGGKNEKLFF.

V and J are TRBV7-2 and TRBJ2-1; 7 bases map to TRBD2. The CDR3 spans 14 residues. V lost 3 bases and J lost 9; bases outside the gene matches: 8. The germline V gene encodes CDR1 SGHTA and CDR2 FQGNSA. The CDR3 sequence: CASSFLREYAEQFF. Written as DNA, the CDR3 is TGTGCCAGCAGCTTTTTGCGGGAGTACGCTGAGCAGTTCTTC.

The chain joins TRBV2 to TRBJ2-4; D call uncertain. V lost 5 bases and J lost 0, with 11 bases in between. The germline V gene has CDR1 SNHLY and CDR2 FYNNEI. There are 15 residues in the CDR3. CDR3: CASSFRKLAKNIQYF. In nucleotides, the CDR3 is TGTGCCAGCAGTTTCAGGAAACTAGCCAAAAACATTCAGTACTTC. Filled out from reference TRBV2 and TRBJ2-4, the complete variable domain reads EPEVTQTPSHQVTQMGQEVILRCVPISNHLYFYWYRQILGQKVEFLVSFYNNEISEKSEIFDDQFSVERPDGSNFTLKIRSTKLEDSAMYFCASSFRKLAKNIQYFGAGTRLSVL.